The 11 T cell receptor beta chains below were found in one sample sequenced in a study of control samples from healthy donors and cancer patients. Here immunoSEQ multiplex PCR was the method, and the copy in TCRdb shows in-frame clones only, minus some. The sample lists 95,000 to 150,000 clones; approximately 89% were seen once. The specimen was blood. These receptors were collected from a woman between 18 and 29 years old in good health.

The V call is TRBV5-6, the J call TRBJ1-1, with TRBD1 matching over 11 bases. Germline V gene sequence: CDR1 SGHDT, CDR2 YYEEEE. The ends lost 2 bases at V and 1 base at J; junction bases unmatched: 4. The CDR3 totals 16 residues. In DNA, the CDR3 is TGTGCCAGCAGCTTCTTCGGGACAGGGGGGAACACTGAAGCTTTCTTT. As protein: CASSFFGTGGNTEAFF.

This clone was picked up one time. The chain carries TRBV27 and TRBJ2-7; 8 bases agree with TRBD2. The germline CDR1 and CDR2 sequences are MNHEY and SMNVEV (reference sequence). Trimming removed 6 bases from V and 4 bases from J; junction bases left unmatched: 11. This CDR3 spans 15 amino acids. The CDR3 sequence: CASSRQRGGQYEQYF. In DNA, the CDR3 is TGTGCCAGCAGCCGACAACGGGGGGGCCAATACGAGCAGTACTTC.

This chain links TRBV29-1 with TRBJ2-1, with D possibly being TRBD2 (6 bases). The V gene lost 5 bases and the J gene lost 3 bases, with 14 bases spanning the gap. The length of the CDR3 is 14 residues. Germline CDR1 SQVTM, CDR2 ANQGSEA. CDR3 sequence reads: CSVFRRGRYNEQFF. Here the CDR3 DNA reads TGCAGCGTTTTTAGGCGGGGCCGCTACAATGAGCAGTTCTTC.

The chain uses TRBV9 and TRBJ1-3; D remains ambiguous. CDR1 and CDR2 (germline): SGDLS, YYNGEE. The V and J ends lost 0 bases and 1 base respectively, with 8 bases between them. There are 15 residues in the CDR3. CDR3 in DNA: TGTGCCAGCAGCGTAGCCGTGGGGTCTGGAAACACCATATATTTT. This sequence encodes CASSVAVGSGNTIYF. Variable domain in full (rest from reference TRBV9 and TRBJ1-3): DSGVTQTPKHLITATGQRVTLRCSPRSGDLSVYWYQQSLDQGLQFLIQYYNGEERAKGNILERFSAQQFPDLHSELNLSSLELGDSALYFCASSVAVGSGNTIYFGEGSWLTVV.

This clone showed up just once. The rearrangement joins TRBV7-9 to TRBJ2-3; either TRBD1 or TRBD2 may fit D (5 bases each). The V gene lost 5 bases and the J gene lost 1 base, with 19 bases spanning the gap. Germline V gene lookup returns CDR1 SEHNR and CDR2 FQNEAQ (reference sequence). CDR3 length: 17 amino acids. The CDR3 spells CASSPTFGARGTDTQYF. The CDR3 DNA is TGTGCCAGCAGCCCAACTTTTGGGGCGCGGGGCACAGATACGCAGTATTTT.

The gene calls are TRBV12-3 or TRBV12-4 and TRBJ2-5, with D hard to call. V was shortened by 7 bases and J by 3 bases, with 9 bases between the two germline ends. The CDR3 totals 12 residues. The CDR3 region has the DNA TGTGCCAGCAAATACCGTAAAGAGACCCAGTACTTC. As protein: CASKYRKETQYF.

The V call is TRBV24-1, the J call TRBJ2-2, with no clear D. CDR1 and CDR2 from the germline V gene are KGHDR and SFDVKD. The CDR3 has 14 amino acids. V gave up 3 bases and J gave up 3 bases, with 7 bases separating them. The CDR3 nucleotides are TGTGCCACCAGTGATATGGATGACACCGGGGAGCTGTTTTTT. Its protein is CATSDMDDTGELFF.

The chain couples TRBV3-1 (or the pseudogene TRBV3-2) to TRBJ2-1; 12 nucleotides match TRBD2. Germline-derived CDR1 and CDR2 are LGHDT and YNNKEL (reference sequence). V was pared by 5 bases and J by 8 bases, with 13 bases of the junction left unmatched. The CDR3 is made up of 17 amino acids. CDR3 region: CASSNGTSGFRRDEQFF. CDR3 in DNA: TGTGCCAGCAGCAATGGGACTAGCGGGTTTCGGAGGGATGAGCAGTTCTTC.

The chain employs TRBV30 and TRBJ2-7; 11 positions match TRBD2. This CDR3 is built from 17 residues. Trimming removed 0 bases from V and 2 bases from J; junction bases left unmatched: 9. Germline CDR1 is GTSNPN and CDR2 is SVGIG (reference sequence). CDR3 sequence: CAWSVGERLAGTYEQYF. CDR3 in DNA: TGTGCCTGGAGTGTTGGGGAACGACTAGCGGGGACCTACGAGCAGTACTTC.

V usage is TRBV28 and J usage is TRBJ2-7, with D uncertain. CDR1 MDHEN and CDR2 SYDVKM come from the germline V gene. The V end lost 5 bases, the J end lost 3 bases, and 5 bases lay between the germline ends. The CDR3 is 11 amino acids. CDR3 region: CASSINYEQYF. The CDR3 nucleotides read TGTGCCAGCAGTATAAACTACGAGCAGTACTTC.

The chain joins TRBV5-1 to TRBJ2-7, with 9 bases aligning to TRBD1. Germline assignment: CDR1 SGHRS and CDR2 YFSETQ. V lost 4 bases and J lost 1; bases outside the gene matches: 6. The CDR3 contains 15 residues. CDR3: CASSAGTGTSYEQYF. CDR3 nucleotide sequence: TGCGCCAGCAGCGCCGGGACAGGGACTTCCTACGAGCAGTACTTC. Full variable domain (rest looked up from reference TRBV5-1 and TRBJ2-7): KAGVTQTPRYLIKTRGQQVTLSCSPISGHRSVSWYQQTPGQGLQFLFEYFSETQRNKGNFPGRFSGRQFSNSRSEMNVSTLELGDSALYLCASSAGTGTSYEQYFGPGTRLTVT.